Following are 5 T cell receptor beta chains from one sample sequenced in a study of T-cell memory formation after mild COVID-19. TCRdb re-called the 5' RACE reads through MiXCR, storing one row per CDR3 protein. The table has about 250,000 distinct CDR3 sequences, 15% seen once; the top ten hold 2.1%. Source material: PBMCs or a T cell subset sorted from them (not recorded which). The source is an adult woman who had mild COVID-19 (a few samples of this study predate the infection). Cell type and time point are not known.

The chain joins TRBV7-9 to TRBJ2-5, with unresolved D. Trimming took off 4 bases at V and 4 bases at J, with 13 bases between the two ends. CDR1 and CDR2 (germline): SEHNR, FQNEAQ (reference sequence). This CDR3 comprises 14 residues. As DNA, the CDR3 is TGTGCCAGCAGCTATATTTGGGCCCCAGAGACCCAGTACTTC. Translating gives CASSYIWAPETQYF. The full variable domain, with the rest looked up from reference TRBV7-9 and TRBJ2-5, is DTGVSQNPRHKITKRGQNVTFRCDPISEHNRLYWYRQTLGQGPEFLTYFQNEAQLEKSRLLSDRFSAERPKGSFSTLEIQRTEQGDSAMYLCASSYIWAPETQYFGPGTRLLVL.

This chain uses TRBV6-1 with TRBJ2-1; D may correspond to TRBD1 or TRBD2 (5 bases each). V gave up 9 bases and J gave up 0 bases, with 15 bases separating them. Germline CDR1 and CDR2: MNHNS and SASEGT. This CDR3 spans 15 amino acids. CDR3 residues: CASRSGTDSYNEQFF. Here the CDR3 DNA reads TGTGCCAGTAGGTCCGGGACCGACTCCTACAATGAGCAGTTCTTC.

This clonotype was seen ten or more times. The chain uses TRBV11-1 and TRBJ2-1; TRBD1 matches at 9 bases. CDR3 length equals 15 residues. CDR1 and CDR2 (germline): SGHAT, FQDESV (reference sequence). The V and J ends lost 4 bases and 0 bases, in that order; junction bases with no gene match: 1. CDR3 protein: CASSSGQGSYNEQFF. The CDR3 bases are TGTGCCAGCAGCTCGGGACAGGGCTCCTACAATGAGCAGTTCTTC. Looking up the rest from reference TRBV11-1 and TRBJ2-1 gives the full variable domain: EAEVAQSPRYKITEKSQAVAFWCDPISGHATLYWYRQILGQGPELLVQFQDESVVDDSQLPKDRFSAERLKGVDSTLKIQPAELGDSAMYLCASSSGQGSYNEQFFGPGTRLTVL.

This clonotype came up a few times. The chain employs TRBV3-1 and TRBJ1-4; 8 bases map to TRBD1. This CDR3 is 15 amino acids long. CDR1 is LGHDT and CDR2 is YNNKEL in the germline V gene (reference sequence). V lost 5 bases and J lost 8; bases outside the gene matches: 10. CDR3 residues: CASSTLRTGSEKLFF. CDR3 DNA: TGTGCCAGCAGCACACTAAGGACAGGGAGCGAAAAACTGTTTTTT.

This clonotype was recorded many times. The V gene is TRBV5-1, the J gene TRBJ2-1; 7 bases map to TRBD2. J gave up 0 bases and V 3 bases, and 12 bases lay outside the gene matches. The CDR3 loop spans 18 amino acids. Germline CDR1 reads SGHRS; CDR2 reads YFSETQ. The CDR3 DNA reads as TGCGCCAGCAGCTCCCGGGACCTCTGGGACTACTCCTACAATGAGCAGTTCTTC. Encoded protein: CASSSRDLWDYSYNEQFF.